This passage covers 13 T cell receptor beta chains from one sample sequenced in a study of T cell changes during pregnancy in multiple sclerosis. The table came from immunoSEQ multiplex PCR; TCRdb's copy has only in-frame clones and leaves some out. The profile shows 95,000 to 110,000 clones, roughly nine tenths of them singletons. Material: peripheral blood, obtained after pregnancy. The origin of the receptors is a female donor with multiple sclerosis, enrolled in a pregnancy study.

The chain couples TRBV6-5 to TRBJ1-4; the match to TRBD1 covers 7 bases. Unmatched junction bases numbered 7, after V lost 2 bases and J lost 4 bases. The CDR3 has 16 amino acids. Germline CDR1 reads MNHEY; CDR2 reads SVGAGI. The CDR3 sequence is CASSYPDRDLNEKLFF. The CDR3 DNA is TGTGCCAGCAGTTACCCCGACAGGGATCTTAATGAAAAACTGTTTTTT.

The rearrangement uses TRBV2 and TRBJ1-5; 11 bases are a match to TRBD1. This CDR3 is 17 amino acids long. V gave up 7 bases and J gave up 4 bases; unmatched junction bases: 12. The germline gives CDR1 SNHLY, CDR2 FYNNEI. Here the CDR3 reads CASNYGQGALRNQPQHF. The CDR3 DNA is TGTGCCAGCAACTACGGACAGGGGGCATTAAGGAATCAGCCCCAGCATTTT. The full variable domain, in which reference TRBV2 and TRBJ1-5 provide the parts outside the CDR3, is EPEVTQTPSHQVTQMGQEVILRCVPISNHLYFYWYRQILGQKVEFLVSFYNNEISEKSEIFDDQFSVERPDGSNFTLKIRSTKLEDSAMYFCASNYGQGALRNQPQHFGDGTRLSIL.

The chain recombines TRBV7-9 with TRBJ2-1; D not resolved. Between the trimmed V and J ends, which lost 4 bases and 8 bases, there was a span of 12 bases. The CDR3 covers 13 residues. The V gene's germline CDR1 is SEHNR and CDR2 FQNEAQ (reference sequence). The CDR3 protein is CASSSYRQDEQFF. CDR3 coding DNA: TGTGCCAGCAGCTCATACCGCCAGGATGAGCAGTTCTTC.

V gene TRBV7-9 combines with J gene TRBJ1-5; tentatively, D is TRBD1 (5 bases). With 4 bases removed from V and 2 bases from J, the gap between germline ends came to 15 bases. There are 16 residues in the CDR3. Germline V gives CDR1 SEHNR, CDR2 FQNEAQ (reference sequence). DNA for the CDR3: TGTGCCAGCAGCTCGTCACAGGCGTGGGGCAATCAGCCCCAGCATTTT. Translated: CASSSSQAWGNQPQHF.

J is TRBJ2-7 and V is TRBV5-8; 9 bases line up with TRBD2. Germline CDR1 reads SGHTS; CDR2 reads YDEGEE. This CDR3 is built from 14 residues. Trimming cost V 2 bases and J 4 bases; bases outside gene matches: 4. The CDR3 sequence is CASSFGGGDYEQYF. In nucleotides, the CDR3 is TGTGCCAGCAGCTTCGGCGGGGGGGATTACGAGCAGTACTTC.

CDR3 in amino acids: CASSDSLAGGNEQFF. CDR3 DNA: TGTGCCAGCAGTGACTCACTAGCGGGGGGGAATGAGCAGTTCTTC. The V call is TRBV6-4, the J call TRBJ2-1; 13 nucleotides line up with TRBD2. Germline V gene sequence: CDR1 MRHNA, CDR2 SNTAGT. Trimming removed 0 bases from V and 7 bases from J; junction bases left unmatched: 0. The CDR3 consists of 15 residues.

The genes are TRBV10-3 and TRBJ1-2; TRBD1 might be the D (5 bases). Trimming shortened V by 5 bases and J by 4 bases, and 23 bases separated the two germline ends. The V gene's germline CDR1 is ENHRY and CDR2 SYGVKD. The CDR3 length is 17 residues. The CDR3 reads CAISFATRGVIGYGYTF. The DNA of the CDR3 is TGTGCCATCAGTTTTGCTACACGGGGGGTTATAGGCTATGGCTACACCTTC.

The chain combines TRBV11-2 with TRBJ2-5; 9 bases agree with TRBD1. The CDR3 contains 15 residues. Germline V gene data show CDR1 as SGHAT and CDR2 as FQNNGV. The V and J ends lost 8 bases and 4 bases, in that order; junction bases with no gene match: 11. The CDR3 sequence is CASGKRTGDGETQYF. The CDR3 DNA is TGTGCCAGCGGGAAAAGGACAGGGGATGGAGAGACCCAGTACTTC. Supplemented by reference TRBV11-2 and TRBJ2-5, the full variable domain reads EAGVAQSPRYKIIEKRQSVAFWCNPISGHATLYWYQQILGQGPKLLIQFQNNGVVDDSQLPKDRFSAERLKGVDSTLKIQPAKLEDSAVYLCASGKRTGDGETQYFGPGTRLLVL.

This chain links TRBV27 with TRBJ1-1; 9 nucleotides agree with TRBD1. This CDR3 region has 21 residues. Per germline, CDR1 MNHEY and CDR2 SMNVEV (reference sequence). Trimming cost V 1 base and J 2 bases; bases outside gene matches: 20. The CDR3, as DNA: TGTGCCAGCAGTTTATGGGCACCATGGGGGACAGGGTTACCAGACAACACTGAAGCTTTCTTT. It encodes CASSLWAPWGTGLPDNTEAFF.

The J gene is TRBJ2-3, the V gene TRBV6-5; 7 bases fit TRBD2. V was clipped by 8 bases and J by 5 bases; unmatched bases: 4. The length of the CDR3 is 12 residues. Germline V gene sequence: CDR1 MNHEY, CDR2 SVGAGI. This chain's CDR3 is CASRTGGDTQYF. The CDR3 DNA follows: TGTGCCAGCCGAACGGGGGGAGATACGCAGTATTTT.

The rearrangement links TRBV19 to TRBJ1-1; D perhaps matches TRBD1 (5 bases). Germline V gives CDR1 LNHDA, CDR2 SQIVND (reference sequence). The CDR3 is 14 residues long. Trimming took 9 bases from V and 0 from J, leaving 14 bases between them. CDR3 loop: CASEPQGMNTEAFF. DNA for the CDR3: TGTGCCAGCGAACCTCAGGGCATGAACACTGAAGCTTTCTTT.

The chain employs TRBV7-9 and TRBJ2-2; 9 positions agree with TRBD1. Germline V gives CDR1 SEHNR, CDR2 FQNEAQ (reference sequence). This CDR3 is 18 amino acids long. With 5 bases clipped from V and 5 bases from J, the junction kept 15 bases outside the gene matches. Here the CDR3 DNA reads TGTGCCAGCAGCCGATGGGGAACAGGGGGCGCTGGAACCGGGGAGCTGTTTTTT. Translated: CASSRWGTGGAGTGELFF.

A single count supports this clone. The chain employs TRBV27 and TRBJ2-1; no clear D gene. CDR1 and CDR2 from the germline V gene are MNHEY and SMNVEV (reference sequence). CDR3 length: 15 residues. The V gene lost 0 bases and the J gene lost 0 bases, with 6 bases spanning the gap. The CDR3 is CASSLSYLSYNEQFF. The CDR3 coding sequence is TGTGCCAGCAGTTTATCCTATCTCTCCTACAATGAGCAGTTCTTC.